This record looks at one T cell receptor (beta chain) sequence and its context. Its antigen is not known. PCR primers comprised 60 Vbeta and 13 Jbeta primers. Repertoires were generated with immunoSEQ multiplex PCR, while TCRdb's copy carries only in-frame clones and drops some. The data hold fewer than 200,000 clones, with 75% observed a single time. This entry comes from a study of cytomegalovirus exposure and HLA in healthy donors. Germline V gene lookup returns CDR1 SGHTA and CDR2 FQGNSA. CDR3 length equals 15 residues. V was clipped by 5 bases and J by 4 bases, with 15 bases between them. General study results and limits: As a later analysis showed, a missense DCLRE1C variant was linked to trimming of TCR beta V- and J-genes. In the analysis, some V segments, TRBV6-2 and TRBV6-3 included, were excluded as indistinguishable. Within the data, a cluster of highly shared sequence variants was likely a sequencing artifact.

The TCR comes from a female donor in good health and CMV-seronegative. The gene calls are TRBV7-2 and TRBJ2-1; D remains ambiguous. The sample comprised PBMCs. Here the CDR3 reads CASSPGAGSYNEQFF. Here the CDR3 DNA reads TGTGCCAGCAGCCCCGGTGCCGGGTCTTACAATGAGCAGTTCTTC.